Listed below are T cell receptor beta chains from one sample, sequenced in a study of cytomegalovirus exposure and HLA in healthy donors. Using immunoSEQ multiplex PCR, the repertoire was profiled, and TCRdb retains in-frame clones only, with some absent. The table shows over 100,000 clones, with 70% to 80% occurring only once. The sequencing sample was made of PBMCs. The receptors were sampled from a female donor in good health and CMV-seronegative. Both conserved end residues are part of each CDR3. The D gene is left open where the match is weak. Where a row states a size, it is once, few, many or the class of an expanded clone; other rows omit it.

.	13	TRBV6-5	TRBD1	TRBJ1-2	CASTLDRGWGYTF	TGTGCCAGCACCCTGGACAGGGGTTGGGGCTACACCTTC
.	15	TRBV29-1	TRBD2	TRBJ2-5	CSVDGLAGVGETQYF	TGCAGCGTTGACGGACTAGCGGGAGTAGGGGAGACCCAGTACTTC
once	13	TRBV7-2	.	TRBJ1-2	CASSFGGREGYTF	TGTGCCAGCAGCTTCGGGGGGCGCGAGGGCTACACCTTC
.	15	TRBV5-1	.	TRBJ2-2	CASSLDLASTGELFF	TGCGCCAGCAGCTTGGATTTAGCTAGTACCGGGGAGCTGTTTTTT
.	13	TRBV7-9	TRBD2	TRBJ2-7	CASSPSREGEQYF	TGTGCCAGCAGCCCATCGCGGGAGGGGGAGCAGTACTTC
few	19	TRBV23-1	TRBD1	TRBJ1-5	CASSQRGTAPSKLNQPQHF	TGCGCCAGCAGTCAAAGAGGGACAGCGCCGTCTAAGTTAAATCAGCCCCAGCATTTT
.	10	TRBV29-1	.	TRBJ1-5	CSVGDQPQHF	TGCAGCGTCGGGGATCAGCCCCAGCATTTT
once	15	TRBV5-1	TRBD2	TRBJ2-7	CASRELAGPYYEQYF	TGCGCCAGCAGGGAACTAGCGGGGCCCTACTACGAGCAGTACTTC
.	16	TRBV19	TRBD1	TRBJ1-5	CASSAYLRDRNQPQHF	TGTGCCAGTAGTGCATACCTCCGGGACAGAAATCAGCCCCAGCATTTT
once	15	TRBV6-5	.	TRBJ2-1	CASSSGVLEYNEQFF	TGTGCCAGCAGTTCGGGAGTTCTTGAGTACAATGAGCAGTTCTTC
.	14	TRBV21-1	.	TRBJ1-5	CASYTITGDQPQHF	TGTGCCAGCTATACTATAACAGGGGATCAGCCCCAGCATTTT
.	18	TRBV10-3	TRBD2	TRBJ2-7	CVISGARLAGVNAYEQYF	TGTGTCATCAGTGGGGCGAGACTAGCGGGAGTTAACGCCTACGAGCAGTACTTC
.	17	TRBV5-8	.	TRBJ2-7	CASSRKLGTGSSYEQYF	TGTGCCAGCAGCCGGAAACTTGGTACAGGGAGCTCCTACGAGCAGTACTTC
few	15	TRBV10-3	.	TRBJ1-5	CAAAGGMGSNQPQHF	TGTGCCGCCGCGGGCGGGATGGGTAGCAATCAGCCCCAGCATTTT
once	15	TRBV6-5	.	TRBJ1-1	CASSSAGPGGTEAFF	TGTGCCAGCAGTTCCGCGGGACCCGGGGGAACTGAAGCTTTCTTT
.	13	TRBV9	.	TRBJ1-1	CASSIGGRTEAFF	TGTGCCAGCAGCATAGGTGGGAGGACTGAAGCTTTCTTT
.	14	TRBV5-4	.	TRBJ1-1	CASSLDRSALEAFF	TGTGCCAGCAGCCTAGACAGGAGCGCGCTTGAAGCTTTCTTT
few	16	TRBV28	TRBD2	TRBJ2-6	CASSFGGAGGANVLTF	TGTGCCAGCAGTTTCGGGGGGGCTGGTGGGGCCAACGTCCTGACTTTC
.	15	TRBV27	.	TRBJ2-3	CASCLGQPRTDTQYF	TGTGCCAGCTGCCTTGGACAGCCCCGCACAGATACGCAGTATTTT
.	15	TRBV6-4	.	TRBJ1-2	CASSPSRAGNYGYTF	TGTGCCAGCAGTCCTAGCCGGGCCGGTAACTATGGCTACACCTTC